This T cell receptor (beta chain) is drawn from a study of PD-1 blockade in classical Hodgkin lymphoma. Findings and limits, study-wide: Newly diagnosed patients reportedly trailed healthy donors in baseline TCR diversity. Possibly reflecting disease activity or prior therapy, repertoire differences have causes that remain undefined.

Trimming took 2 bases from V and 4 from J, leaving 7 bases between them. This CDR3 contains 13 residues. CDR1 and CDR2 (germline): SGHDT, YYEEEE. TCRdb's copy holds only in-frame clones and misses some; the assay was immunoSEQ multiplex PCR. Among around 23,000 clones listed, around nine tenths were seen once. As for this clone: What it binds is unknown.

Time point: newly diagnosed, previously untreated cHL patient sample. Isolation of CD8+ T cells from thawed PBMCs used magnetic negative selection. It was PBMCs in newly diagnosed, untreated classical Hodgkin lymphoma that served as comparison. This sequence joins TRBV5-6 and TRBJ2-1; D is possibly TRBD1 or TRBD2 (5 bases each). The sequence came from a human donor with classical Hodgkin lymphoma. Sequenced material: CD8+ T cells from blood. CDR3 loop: CASSFGGYNEQFF. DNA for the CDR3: TGTGCCAGCAGCTTTGGGGGTTACAATGAGCAGTTCTTC.